The rows below give T cell receptor beta chains drawn from one sample of a study of sequential checkpoint blockade in melanoma. Assay used: immunoSEQ multiplex PCR; TCRdb lists only in-frame clones, some missing. The data hold around 3,000 clones, with about 19% observed a single time. Specimen: tumor tissue (inferred from file names), collected from a patient given nivolumab and ipilimumab in sequence. These receptors originate from a human donor with melanoma. CDR3s include the opening cysteine and the closing phenylalanine or tryptophan. A D gene is named only where the DNA matches it firmly. Size tells how often a clone was seen (once, few, many) or the class of an expanded clone, and some rows leave it out.

j_gene,v_gene,abundance,d_gene,CDR3aa,CDR3nt
TRBJ2-7,TRBV6-8,-,-,CASINAGGNEQYF,TGTGCCAGCATCAATGCCGGGGGTAACGAGCAGTACTTC
TRBJ2-1,TRBV25-1,-,TRBD1,CASSLTGGNEQFF,TGTGCCAGCAGTTTAACAGGGGGCAATGAGCAGTTCTTC
TRBJ1-2,TRBV9,-,TRBD1,CASSGEGASGFTF,TGTGCCAGCAGTGGGGAGGGGGCGAGCGGGTTCACCTTC
TRBJ1-5,TRBV6-8,-,-,CASSYSRNQPQHF,TGTGCCAGCAGTTACTCGCGCAATCAGCCCCAGCATTTT
TRBJ1-2,TRBV6-8,few,-,CASTLGGPDSYGYTF,TGTGCCAGCACCCTGGGGGGGCCGGACTCTTATGGCTACACCTTC
TRBJ1-1,TRBV7-1,-,TRBD1,CASSQLQGTEAFF,TGTGCCAGCAGCCAATTACAGGGGACTGAAGCTTTCTTT
TRBJ1-3,TRBV5-1,few,-,CASSRNGDFRNTIYF,TGCGCCAGCAGCCGTAACGGGGATTTTAGAAACACCATATATTTT
TRBJ1-5,TRBV5-1,-,-,CASSLGIEGNFGNQPQHF,TGCGCCAGCAGCTTGGGGATCGAGGGAAATTTCGGCAATCAGCCCCAGCATTTT
TRBJ1-4,TRBV18,-,-,CASSPSTGDLGKLFF,TGTGCCAGCTCGCCCTCGACGGGGGATCTTGGAAAACTGTTTTTT
TRBJ1-6,TRBV11-3,medium-sized,-,CASSPGRGNSPLHF,TGTGCCAGCAGCCCCGGACGGGGGAATTCACCCCTCCACTTT
TRBJ1-3,TRBV28,-,-,CASQRPGNTIYF,TGTGCCAGCCAGAGACCTGGAAACACCATATATTTT
TRBJ2-6,TRBV9,many,-,CASSVRGSYSGANVLTF,TGTGCCAGCAGCGTAAGGGGGTCCTACTCTGGGGCCAACGTCCTGACTTTC
TRBJ2-5,TRBV6-8,few,-,CASSYNRETQYF,TGTGCCAGCAGTTATAACCGAGAGACCCAGTACTTC
TRBJ1-3,TRBV6-8,-,TRBD1,CASSVRGLGNTIYF,TGTGCCAGCAGCGTCAGGGGGCTTGGAAACACCATATATTTT
TRBJ2-5,TRBV28,-,-,CASRQSWEETQYF,TGTGCCAGCAGACAAAGTTGGGAAGAGACCCAGTACTTC
TRBJ2-2,TRBV6-8,few,TRBD2,CASKKRGGDSGELFF,TGTGCCAGCAAGAAGCGGGGGGGCGATTCCGGGGAGCTGTTTTTT
TRBJ1-4,TRBV11-3,-,TRBD1,CASSLGGQLYATNEKLFF,TGTGCCAGCAGCTTGGGGGGACAGTTATATGCAACTAATGAAAAACTGTTTTTT
TRBJ2-6,TRBV28,large,TRBD1,CASSSRGQGRSGANVLTF,TGTGCCAGCAGTTCCAGGGGACAGGGGCGCTCTGGGGCCAACGTCCTGACTTTC
TRBJ2-3,TRBV28,-,-,CASSLNIGDTQYF,TGTGCCAGCAGTTTAAATATAGGAGATACGCAGTATTTT
TRBJ1-5,TRBV28,few,-,CASSPRGLSGNQPQHF,TGTGCCAGCAGCCCGCGGGGGTTATCAGGCAATCAGCCCCAGCATTTT
TRBJ2-1,TRBV11-3,-,-,CASSLGSTYNEQFF,TGTGCCAGCAGCTTGGGGAGCACCTACAATGAGCAGTTCTTC
TRBJ1-6,TRBV11-3,medium-sized,-,CASSPPLGRTNSPLHF,TGTGCCAGCAGCCCACCCCTGGGGCGGACAAATTCACCCCTCCACTTT
TRBJ1-1,TRBV11-3,many,TRBD1,CASSPMWDRWTEAFF,TGTGCCAGCAGCCCAATGTGGGACAGGTGGACTGAAGCTTTCTTT
TRBJ1-1,TRBV11-3,many,-,CASSLGGQTTEAFF,TGTGCCAGCAGCTTAGGAGGTCAGACCACTGAAGCTTTCTTT
TRBJ1-4,TRBV28,few,-,CASSPAEGTQNEKLFF,TGTGCCAGCAGCCCAGCTGAGGGGACCCAAAATGAAAAACTGTTTTTT
TRBJ2-2,TRBV11-3,-,-,CASSLIAALTGELFF,TGTGCCAGCAGCTTAATAGCCGCCCTCACCGGGGAGCTGTTTTTT
TRBJ1-1,TRBV14,few,-,CASSQSPRTEAFF,TGTGCCAGCAGCCAATCCCCCCGAACTGAAGCTTTCTTT
TRBJ2-1,TRBV11-3,medium-sized,-,CASSAGTKRDEQFF,TGTGCCAGCAGCGCGGGGACAAAACGGGATGAGCAGTTCTTC
TRBJ1-2,TRBV11-3,many,TRBD1,CASSLGGRGRRGGYTF,TGTGCCAGCAGCTTAGGGGGCAGGGGGCGTCGCGGTGGCTACACCTTC
TRBJ2-6,TRBV6-8,-,-,CASIGRHNVLTF,TGTGCCAGCATCGGACGGCACAACGTCCTGACTTTC
TRBJ1-1,TRBV19,few,-,CASSRRGVTEAFF,TGTGCCAGTAGTAGGAGGGGAGTCACTGAAGCTTTCTTT
TRBJ2-4,TRBV23-1,many,TRBD1,CASSQGQGEGNIQYF,TGCGCCAGCAGCCAAGGACAGGGCGAAGGAAACATTCAGTACTTC
TRBJ2-3,TRBV28,medium-sized,TRBD2,CASSFGGASPYGTDTQYF,TGTGCCAGCAGTTTCGGGGGGGCCTCTCCTTACGGCACAGATACGCAGTATTTT
TRBJ2-3,TRBV9,few,TRBD2,CASSVGLAGVGSTDTQYF,TGTGCCAGCAGCGTAGGACTAGCGGGGGTGGGAAGCACAGATACGCAGTATTTT
TRBJ2-6,TRBV9,few,-,CASEWGSLRSGANVLTF,TGTGCCAGCGAATGGGGCAGCCTCCGGTCTGGGGCCAACGTCCTGACTTTC
TRBJ2-1,TRBV25-1,-,-,CASMQWGREQFF,TGTGCCAGCATGCAGTGGGGGAGGGAGCAGTTCTTC
TRBJ2-3,TRBV7-4,-,TRBD2,CASSFGSGNTDTQYF,TGTGCCAGCAGCTTTGGGAGCGGGAACACAGATACGCAGTATTTT